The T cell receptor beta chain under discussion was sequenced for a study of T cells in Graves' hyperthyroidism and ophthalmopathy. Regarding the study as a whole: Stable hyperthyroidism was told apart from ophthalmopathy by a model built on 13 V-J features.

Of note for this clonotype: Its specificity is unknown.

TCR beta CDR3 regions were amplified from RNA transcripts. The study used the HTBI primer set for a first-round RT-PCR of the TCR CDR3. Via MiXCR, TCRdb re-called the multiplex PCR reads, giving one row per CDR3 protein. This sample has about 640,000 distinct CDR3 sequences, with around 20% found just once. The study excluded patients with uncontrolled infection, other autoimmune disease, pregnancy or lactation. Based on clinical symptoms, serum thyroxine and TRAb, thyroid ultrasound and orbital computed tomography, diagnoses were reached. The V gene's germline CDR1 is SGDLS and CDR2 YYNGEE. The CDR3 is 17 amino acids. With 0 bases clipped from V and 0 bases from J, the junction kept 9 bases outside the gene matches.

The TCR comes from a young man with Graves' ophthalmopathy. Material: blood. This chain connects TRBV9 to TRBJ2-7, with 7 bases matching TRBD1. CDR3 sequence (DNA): TGTGCCAGCAGCGTAGCCCCCGGACAGGATAGCTCCTACGAGCAGTACTTC. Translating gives CASSVAPGQDSSYEQYF.